This is a list of T cell receptor beta chains from one sample in a study of breast tumors, draining lymph nodes, adjacent tissues. TCRdb re-called the multiplex PCR reads with MiXCR, one entry per CDR3 protein. The sample contains about 230,000 distinct CDR3 sequences, approximately 29% of which appear only once. Sequenced sample: axillary lymph node tissue. All receptors derive from a female donor with breast cancer. Some clones in this sample may be carry-over from other donors' samples. CDR3s include the opening cysteine and the closing phenylalanine or tryptophan. Fields, in order: CDR3 length, D gene, J gene, V gene, clone size, CDR3 DNA, CDR3 protein. A D gene is named only where the DNA matches it firmly. Only part of the rows carry a size: once, few, many, or a class if the clone is expanded.

cdr3_length: 14
d_call: .
j_call: TRBJ2-3
v_call: TRBV7-9
clone_size: many
cdr3_nt: TGTGCCAGCAGCCTAGCTAGGCGCACAGATACGCAGTATTTT
cdr3_aa: CASSLARRTDTQYF

cdr3_length: 15
d_call: .
j_call: TRBJ2-3
v_call: TRBV9
clone_size: .
cdr3_nt: TGCGCCAGCAGCTCGACACGGGCCGCCACAGATACGCGGTATTTT
cdr3_aa: CASSSTRAATDTRYF

cdr3_length: 16
d_call: .
j_call: TRBJ1-6
v_call: TRBV20-1
clone_size: many
cdr3_nt: TGCAGTGCTAGAGGCGAAGGGGCATCCTATAATTCACCCCTCCACTTT
cdr3_aa: CSARGEGASYNSPLHF

cdr3_length: 14
d_call: .
j_call: TRBJ1-2
v_call: TRBV15
clone_size: once
cdr3_nt: TGTGCCCCCGGGGGGGCAGGAGGGCAGACAGGCTACACCTTC
cdr3_aa: CAPGGAGGQTGYTF

cdr3_length: 13
d_call: .
j_call: TRBJ1-1
v_call: TRBV10-3
clone_size: few
cdr3_nt: TGTGCCATCAGTCCGCGGCAGGACACTGAAGCTTTCTTT
cdr3_aa: CAISPRQDTEAFF

cdr3_length: 14
d_call: .
j_call: TRBJ1-4
v_call: TRBV19
clone_size: many
cdr3_nt: TGTGCCAGTAGTTACAGGAGGAGGAATGAAAAACTGTTTTTT
cdr3_aa: CASSYRRRNEKLFF

cdr3_length: 11
d_call: .
j_call: TRBJ1-5
v_call: TRBV7-8
clone_size: many
cdr3_nt: TGTGCCAGCAGCCTAGAGGGTCCCCAGCATTTT
cdr3_aa: CASSLEGPQHF

cdr3_length: 17
d_call: TRBD2
j_call: TRBJ2-2
v_call: TRBV19
clone_size: .
cdr3_nt: TGTGCCAGTAGTATAGGGGGACTAGCGGGGAACGCCGGGGAGCTGTCTTTT
cdr3_aa: CASSIGGLAGNAGELSF

cdr3_length: 14
d_call: TRBD1
j_call: TRBJ1-1
v_call: TRBV25-1
clone_size: .
cdr3_nt: TGTGCCAGCTCAGGGGGGGGACTGGCCACTGAAGCTTTCTTT
cdr3_aa: CASSGGGLATEAFF

cdr3_length: 20
d_call: TRBD2
j_call: TRBJ2-1
v_call: TRBV9
clone_size: many
cdr3_nt: TGTGCCAGCAGCGCAGTAGCGGGAGGCCTCCCAACTGACTCCTACAATGAGCAGTTCTTC
cdr3_aa: CASSAVAGGLPTDSYNEQFF

cdr3_length: 12
d_call: .
j_call: TRBJ2-1
v_call: TRBV18
clone_size: .
cdr3_nt: TGTGCCAGCTCACCTGGGGATTCTGGGCAGTTCTTC
cdr3_aa: CASSPGDSGQFF

cdr3_length: 15
d_call: TRBD1
j_call: TRBJ2-1
v_call: TRBV12-3/TRBV12-4
clone_size: many
cdr3_nt: TGTGCCAGCAGCTCAACAGGGGGCTTCTACAATGAGCAGTTCTTC
cdr3_aa: CASSSTGGFYNEQFF

cdr3_length: 12
d_call: .
j_call: TRBJ2-7
v_call: TRBV11-2
clone_size: many
cdr3_nt: TGTGCCAGCAGCTTAGATAAGTGGCAGCAGTACTTC
cdr3_aa: CASSLDKWQQYF

cdr3_length: 16
d_call: TRBD2
j_call: TRBJ2-5
v_call: TRBV20-1
clone_size: .
cdr3_nt: TGCAGTGCTAGACGGGGAAGGACTAGCGCACAAGAGACCCAGTACTTC
cdr3_aa: CSARRGRTSAQETQYF

cdr3_length: 18
d_call: .
j_call: TRBJ2-1
v_call: TRBV14
clone_size: many
cdr3_nt: TGTGCCAGCAGCCGTACAATTCGAATTGACTGGTCCTACAATGAGCAGTTCTTC
cdr3_aa: CASSRTIRIDWSYNEQFF